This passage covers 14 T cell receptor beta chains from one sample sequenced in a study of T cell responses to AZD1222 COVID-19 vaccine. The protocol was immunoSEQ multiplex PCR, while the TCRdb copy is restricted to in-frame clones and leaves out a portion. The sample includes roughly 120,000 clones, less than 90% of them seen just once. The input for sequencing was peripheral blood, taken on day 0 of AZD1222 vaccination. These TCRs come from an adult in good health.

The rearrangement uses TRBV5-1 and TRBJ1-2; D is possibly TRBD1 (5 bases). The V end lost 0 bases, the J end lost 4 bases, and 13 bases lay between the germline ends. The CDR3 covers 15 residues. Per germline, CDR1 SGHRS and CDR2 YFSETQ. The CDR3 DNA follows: TGCGCCAGCAGCTTGGAAGGACAACGGGTCTATGGCTACACCTTC. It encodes CASSLEGQRVYGYTF.

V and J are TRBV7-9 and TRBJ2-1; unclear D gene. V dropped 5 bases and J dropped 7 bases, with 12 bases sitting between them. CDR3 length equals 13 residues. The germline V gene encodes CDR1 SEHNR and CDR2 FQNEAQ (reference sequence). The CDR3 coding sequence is TGTGCCAGCAGCCGGGTTCGTGAAAATGAGCAGTTCTTC. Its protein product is CASSRVRENEQFF.

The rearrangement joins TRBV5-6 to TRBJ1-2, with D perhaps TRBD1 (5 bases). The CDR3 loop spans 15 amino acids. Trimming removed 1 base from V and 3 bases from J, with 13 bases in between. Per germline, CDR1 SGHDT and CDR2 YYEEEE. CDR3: CASSLYVREHYGYTF. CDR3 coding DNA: TGTGCCAGCAGCTTGTATGTCAGGGAACACTATGGCTACACCTTC. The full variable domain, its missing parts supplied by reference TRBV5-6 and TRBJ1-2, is DAGVTQSPTHLIKTRGQQVTLRCSPKSGHDTVSWYQQALGQGPQFIFQYYEEEERQRGNFPDRFSGHQFPNYSSELNVNALLLGDSALYLCASSLYVREHYGYTFGSGTRLTVV.

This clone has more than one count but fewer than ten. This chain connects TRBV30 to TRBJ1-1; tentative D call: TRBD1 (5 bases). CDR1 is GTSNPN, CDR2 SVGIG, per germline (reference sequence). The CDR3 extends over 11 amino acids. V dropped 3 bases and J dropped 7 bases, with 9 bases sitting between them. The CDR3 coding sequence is TGTGCCTGGAGCTGGGGGGTTGAAGCTTTCTTT. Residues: CAWSWGVEAFF.

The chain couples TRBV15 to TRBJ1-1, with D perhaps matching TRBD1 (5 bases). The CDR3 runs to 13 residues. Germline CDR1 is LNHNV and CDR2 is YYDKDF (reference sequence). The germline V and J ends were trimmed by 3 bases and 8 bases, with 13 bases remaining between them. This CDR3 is CATSSLPGLEAFF. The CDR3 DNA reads TGTGCCACCAGCAGCTTACCGGGACTAGAAGCTTTCTTT.

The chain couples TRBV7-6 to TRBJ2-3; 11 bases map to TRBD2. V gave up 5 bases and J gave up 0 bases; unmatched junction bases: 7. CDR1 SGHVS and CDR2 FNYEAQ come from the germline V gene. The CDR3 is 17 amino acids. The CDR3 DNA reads TGTGCCAGCAGCACCCGACTAGCGGGATCTAGCACAGATACGCAGTATTTT. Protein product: CASSTRLAGSSTDTQYF. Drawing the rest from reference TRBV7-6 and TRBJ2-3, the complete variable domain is GAGVSQSPRYKVTKRGQDVALRCDPISGHVSLYWYRQALGQGPEFLTYFNYEAQQDKSGLPNDRFSAERPEGSISTLTIQRTEQRDSAMYRCASSTRLAGSSTDTQYFGPGTRLTVL.

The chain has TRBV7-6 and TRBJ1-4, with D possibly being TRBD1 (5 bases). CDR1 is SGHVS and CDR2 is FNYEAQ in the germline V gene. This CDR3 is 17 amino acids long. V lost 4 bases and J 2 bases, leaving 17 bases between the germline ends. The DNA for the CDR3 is TGTGCCAGCAGCTCAGAGGTGGTGGGGACGACTAATGAAAAACTGTTTTTT. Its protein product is CASSSEVVGTTNEKLFF.

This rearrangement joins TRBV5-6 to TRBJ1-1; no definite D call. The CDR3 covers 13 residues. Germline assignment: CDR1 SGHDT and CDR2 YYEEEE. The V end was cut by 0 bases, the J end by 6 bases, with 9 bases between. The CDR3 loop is CASSLVRGPEAFF. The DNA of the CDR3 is TGTGCCAGCAGCTTGGTTCGTGGCCCTGAAGCTTTCTTT. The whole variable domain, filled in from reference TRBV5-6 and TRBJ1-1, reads DAGVTQSPTHLIKTRGQQVTLRCSPKSGHDTVSWYQQALGQGPQFIFQYYEEEERQRGNFPDRFSGHQFPNYSSELNVNALLLGDSALYLCASSLVRGPEAFFGQGTRLTVV.

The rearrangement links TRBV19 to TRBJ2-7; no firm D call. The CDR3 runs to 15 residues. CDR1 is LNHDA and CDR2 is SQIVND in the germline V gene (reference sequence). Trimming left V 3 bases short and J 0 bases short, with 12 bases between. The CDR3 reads CASSMNGQSSYEQYF. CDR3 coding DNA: TGTGCCAGTAGTATGAATGGGCAGAGCTCCTACGAGCAGTACTTC.

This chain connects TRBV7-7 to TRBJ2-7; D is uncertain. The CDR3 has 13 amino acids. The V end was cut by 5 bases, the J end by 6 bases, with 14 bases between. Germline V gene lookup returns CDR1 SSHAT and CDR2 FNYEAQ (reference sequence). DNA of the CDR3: TGTGCCAGCAGCCCCGACTCCTCTCGCGAGCAGTACTTC. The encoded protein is CASSPDSSREQYF.

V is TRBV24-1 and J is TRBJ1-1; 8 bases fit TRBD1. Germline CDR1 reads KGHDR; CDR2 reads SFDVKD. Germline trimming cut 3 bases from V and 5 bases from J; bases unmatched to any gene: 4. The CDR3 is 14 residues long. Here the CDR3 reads CATSDTGGGTEAFF. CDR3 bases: TGTGCCACCAGTGATACAGGGGGGGGGACTGAAGCTTTCTTT.

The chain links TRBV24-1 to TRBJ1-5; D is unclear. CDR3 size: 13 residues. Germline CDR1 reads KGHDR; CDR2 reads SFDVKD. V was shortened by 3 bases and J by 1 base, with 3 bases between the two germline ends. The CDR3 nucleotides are TGTGCCACCAGTGATAACAGCAATCAGCCCCAGCATTTT. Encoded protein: CATSDNSNQPQHF.

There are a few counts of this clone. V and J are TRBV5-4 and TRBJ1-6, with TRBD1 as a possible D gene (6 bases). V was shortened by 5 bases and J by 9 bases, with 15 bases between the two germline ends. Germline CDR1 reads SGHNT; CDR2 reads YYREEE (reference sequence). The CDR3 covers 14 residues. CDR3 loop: CASSVQGRGSPLHF. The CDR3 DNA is TGTGCCAGCAGTGTACAGGGTCGTGGTTCACCCCTCCACTTT.

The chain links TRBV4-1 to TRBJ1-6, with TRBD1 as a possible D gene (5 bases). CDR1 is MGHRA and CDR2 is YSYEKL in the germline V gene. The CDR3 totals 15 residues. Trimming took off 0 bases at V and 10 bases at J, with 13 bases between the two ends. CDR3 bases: TGCGCCAGCAGCCAAGAGGGGGAGGGGCGGTCACCCCTCCACTTT. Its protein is CASSQEGEGRSPLHF.